Reported below is one TCR beta chain. No antigen is known for it. Base qualities are missing; no much larger clone stands one base away. Ficoll-Paque density gradient centrifugation was the method used to isolate PBMCs. The data were produced on an Illumina NovaSeq 6000. TCRalpha and TCRbeta cDNA libraries were built by 5'RACE with constant-segment primers, adding sample barcodes and unique molecular identifiers. Trizol reagent was used to extract RNA from every sample. Libraries were amplified in two PCR steps, with a second sample barcode and Illumina TruSeq adapters added in the second step. Sequencing of the libraries was done on an Illumina NovaSeq, producing 2 x 150 bp paired-end reads. The authors' analysis ran thus. Demultiplexing of reads and collapsing into UMI-guided consensus sequences were performed with migec v1.2.7. With mixcr v2.1.11, UMI consensuses were aligned to TRA and TRB V and J templates and assembled into clonotypes. Clonotypes were classified as expanded or contracted when called significant by both edgeR and NoisET, with noise models trained on biological replicates. For edgeR calls, the cutoffs were a false discovery rate-adjusted p below 0.01 and a log2 fold-change threshold of 1. As an exploratory analysis of dynamics, max-normalized trajectories of the 1000 most abundant clonotypes were examined with PCA combined with hierarchical clustering. Separately sequenced CD4+ and CD8+ repertoires were used to assign a CD4 or CD8 phenotype to each responding clone. TCRdb took the public reads, trimmed them with fastp at Q25, ran MiXCR for clone calling and kept in-frame beta chains. CDR3 protein duplicates are merged, each entry listing the most common genes and DNA. These V and J calls originate from TCRdb's pipeline instead of the authors' own analysis. The sample table contains 290,000 or so distinct CDR3 sequences; only one count was recorded for approximately 19% of them. The ten largest clones represent around 21% of the sample.

The data are from a study of T-cell memory formation after mild COVID-19 (dated by TCRdb to the early 2020s). Regarding the complete study: Most TCR sequence clusters were specific to one of the two donors. Two young, previously healthy adult volunteers made up the cohort, one male and one female. In a couple of donors, T-cell clones that expanded and contracted after mild COVID-19 were tracked by sequencing TCRalpha and TCRbeta repertoires over time.

What the work shows at the level of the full study, not this receptor alone: The second-wave clones that peaked on day 37 were not confirmed to be SARS-CoV-2 specific. Some responding clones were found in pre-infection memory, which suggests that pre-existing cross-reactive memory T cells took part in the SARS-CoV-2 response. Only two mild cases were covered by the study, and larger cohorts that include severe cases with pre-infection samples were considered necessary. From day 15 to 85, contracting clones showed balanced CD4/CD8 phenotypes, whereas a second wave of clones that expanded from day 15 to 37 leaned towards CD4+. Contracting CD4+ clones were located mainly in the CM and EM memory subsets, whereas CD8+ clones were found to be enriched in EMRA.

CDR1 and CDR2, per the germline V gene (reference sequence), are SEHNR and FQNEAQ. V and J are trimmed by 3 bases and 7 bases, and the gene matches miss 15 bases of the junction. The CDR3 runs 16 residues from the cysteine to the phenylalanine. Just CDR3 DNA is preserved here, 48 bases in frame from base 1. This sequence uses TRBV7-9 and TRBJ2-7, with 7 junctional bases fitting TRBD1. Material: PBMCs or a T cell subset sorted from them (not recorded which). The receptor was derived from a man between 18 and 35 years old who had mild COVID-19 (a few samples of this study predate the infection). The sample titles of this study are shuffled in the database, so cell type and time point are left out; the donor was told from shared clones. The DNA is TGTGCCAGCAGCTTCCCGGCCGTGACAGGGCTGGGGGAGCAGTACTTC. Translated, this gives CASSFPAVTGLGEQYF.